These T cell receptor beta chains were read from a single sample in a study of CD8 T cells in ankylosing spondylitis. TCRdb itself ran the 5' RACE reads through MiXCR, one entry per CDR3 protein. The data show 350,000 to 450,000 distinct CDR3 sequences, roughly 26% seen once. The sequencing input was blood, either unsorted or a sorted T cell fraction (not recorded which). Source of these receptors: a male donor with ankylosing spondylitis. CDR3s include the opening cysteine and the closing phenylalanine or tryptophan. D genes are given only for firm matches. Rows may omit the clone size; those that give it use once, few, many or a size class.

d_gene	abundance	len	v_gene	j_gene	CDR3nt	CDR3aa
TRBD1	.	17	TRBV4-2	TRBJ1-5	TGTGCCAGCAGCCAAGAACGTCAGGGGGTCAGCAATCAGCCCCAGCATTTT	CASSQERQGVSNQPQHF
.	few	11	TRBV20-1	TRBJ1-1	TGCAGTGCTACGGCCTCATTTGAAGCTTTCTTT	CSATASFEAFF
.	few	15	TRBV11-2	TRBJ2-1	TGTGCCAGCAGCTTAACAACAGGGGAGGCTTATGAGCAGTTCTTC	CASSLTTGEAYEQFF
.	.	14	TRBV21-1	TRBJ2-6	TGTGCCAGCAGCAAAGGGGCTGGGGCCAACGTCCTGACTTTC	CASSKGAGANVLTF
TRBD1	.	15	TRBV12-3/TRBV12-4	TRBJ1-2	TGTGCCAGCAGTTTAGTCGGGACAGCGGTCTATGGCTACACCTTC	CASSLVGTAVYGYTF
.	.	13	TRBV2	TRBJ1-2	TGTGCCAGCAGTGGGGACGACAAGCGTGGCTACACCTTC	CASSGDDKRGYTF
.	few	15	TRBV11-2	TRBJ2-1	TGTGCCAGCAGCTTTCGACAGAGCTCCTACAATGAGCAGTTCTTC	CASSFRQSSYNEQFF
.	.	16	TRBV7-6	TRBJ1-5	TGTGCCAGCAGCGCGGGACCGGGGGGATGGAATCAGCCCCAGCATTTT	CASSAGPGGWNQPQHF
.	.	15	TRBV5-1	TRBJ2-3	TGCGCCAGCAGCTTACCACAGACTCGGAGAGATACGCAGTATTTT	CASSLPQTRRDTQYF
.	.	13	TRBV9	TRBJ2-1	TGTGCCAGCAGCGCTGATTATTACAATGAGCAGTTCTTC	CASSADYYNEQFF
.	.	16	TRBV6-1	TRBJ2-3	TGTGCCAGCAGCCCAAATTGGGACGGCGCAGGAAAAACGCAGTATTTT	CASSPNWDGAGKTQYF
TRBD1	few	12	TRBV10-3	TRBJ1-2	TGTGCCATCAGTGAAAGGACAGGGGGCTACACCTTC	CAISERTGGYTF
.	.	10	TRBV20-1	TRBJ1-2	TGCAGTGCTCCGACCTATGGCTACACCTTC	CSAPTYGYTF
.	few	12	TRBV6-6	TRBJ2-1	TGTGCCAGCAATGCGGGCTACAATGAGCAGTTCTTC	CASNAGYNEQFF
.	few	16	TRBV6-5	TRBJ1-2	TGTGCCAGCAGTTACTCTGTCGGACGACTGTCCTATGGCTACACCTTC	CASSYSVGRLSYGYTF
.	few	11	TRBV20-1	TRBJ2-1	TGCAGTGCTGACAGGTACAATGAGCAGTTCTTC	CSADRYNEQFF
.	.	13	TRBV3-1	TRBJ1-2	TGTGCCAGCAGCCCGACCACACGATATGGCTACACCTTC	CASSPTTRYGYTF
TRBD2	few	13	TRBV20-1	TRBJ2-2	TGCAGTGCTAGAGGACTAGCCGCCGGGGAGCTGTTTTTT	CSARGLAAGELFF
.	.	12	TRBV20-1	TRBJ2-5	TGCAGTGCCCCCTTAGTGCAAGAGACCCAGTACTTC	CSAPLVQETQYF
TRBD1	many	11	TRBV29-1	TRBJ1-2	TGCAGCGTTGAAACAGGGGTTGGCTACACCTTC	CSVETGVGYTF
TRBD2	few	15	TRBV20-1	TRBJ2-7	TGCAGTGCTAGACCCTTGACTAGCGGGAGACCCGAGCAGTACTTC	CSARPLTSGRPEQYF
.	once	13	TRBV5-1	TRBJ1-1	TGCGCCAGCAGCTTTGGGGGGGCGGTTGAAGCTTTCTTT	CASSFGGAVEAFF
.	.	16	TRBV7-2	TRBJ2-2	TGTGCCAGCAGCCTACGAGGACTACGGGGGCCGGGGGAGCTGTTTTTT	CASSLRGLRGPGELFF
TRBD2	few	15	TRBV12-3/TRBV12-4	TRBJ2-2	TGTGCCAGCAGTCCCGGGACTAGCGTACCCGGGGAGCTGTTTTTT	CASSPGTSVPGELFF
TRBD1	.	15	TRBV27	TRBJ1-4	TGTGCCAGCAGTTTATGGACAGGGGGTGTTGAAAAACTGTTTTTT	CASSLWTGGVEKLFF
TRBD1	many	15	TRBV18	TRBJ1-1	TGTGCCAGCTCACCTCGACAGGGCTCGAACACTGAAGCTTTCTTT	CASSPRQGSNTEAFF
.	few	14	TRBV6-1	TRBJ2-7	TGTGCCAGCAGGCACACCGGGCCTAGCTACGAGCAGTACTTC	CASRHTGPSYEQYF
.	.	14	TRBV10-3	TRBJ1-6	TGTGCCATCAGTTCCGGGTTTTCTAATTCACCCCTCCACTTT	CAISSGFSNSPLHF
.	.	12	TRBV24-1	TRBJ2-5	TGTGCCACCAGTGATTTGCGAGAGACCCAGTACTTC	CATSDLRETQYF
.	.	16	TRBV7-2	TRBJ2-2	TGTGCCAGCAGCCAATATCCCCGGTTAGTCCCCGGGGAGCTGTTTTTT	CASSQYPRLVPGELFF
.	many	14	TRBV7-9	TRBJ2-3	TGTGCCACTACCCGGGACCAACACACAGATACGCAGTATTTT	CATTRDQHTDTQYF
TRBD1	.	18	TRBV4-2	TRBJ1-2	TGTGCCAGCAGCCAAGAGCAGGCCACAGGGGGCGCGGGTTATGGCTACACCTTC	CASSQEQATGGAGYGYTF
.	few	16	TRBV5-1	TRBJ2-5	TGCGCCAGCAGCTTAGGGCTAGCGTCGTACCAAGAGACCCAGTACTTC	CASSLGLASYQETQYF
.	few	19	TRBV5-1	TRBJ1-6	TGCGCCAGCAGCTTGGATCTGGCTGTAGGGCATTCCTATAATTCACCCCTCCACTTT	CASSLDLAVGHSYNSPLHF
TRBD1	.	15	TRBV30	TRBJ1-4	TGTGCCTGGAGTGGGGGACAGCTGGCTAATGAAAAACTGTTTTTT	CAWSGGQLANEKLFF
.	few	12	TRBV27	TRBJ2-7	TGTGCCAGCACTTCGGGTGGAGGCGAGCAGTACTTC	CASTSGGGEQYF
TRBD1	.	15	TRBV18	TRBJ1-1	TGTGCCAGCTCACCACCGGGGACAGGGGGCTATGAAGCTTTCTTT	CASSPPGTGGYEAFF
.	.	13	TRBV6-1	TRBJ2-1	TGTGCCAGCAGTGATCGACTTTACAATGAGCAGTTCTTC	CASSDRLYNEQFF
TRBD1	.	17	TRBV7-2	TRBJ1-5	TGTGCCAGCAGCTTATTGGGACAGCTTTATAGCAATCAGCCCCAGCATTTT	CASSLLGQLYSNQPQHF
TRBD2	.	14	TRBV20-1	TRBJ2-3	TGCAGTGCCCCTAGCGGGAGGGACACAGATACGCAGTATTTT	CSAPSGRDTDTQYF
.	once	14	TRBV30	TRBJ2-5	TGTGCCTGGAACACGGGACCCGTGGGGGAGACCCAGTACTTC	CAWNTGPVGETQYF
.	.	15	TRBV7-2	TRBJ2-3	TGTGCCAGCAGCTTAGCGCCCAGGGGCGTAGATACGCAGTATTTT	CASSLAPRGVDTQYF
TRBD2	.	15	TRBV5-1	TRBJ2-1	TGCGCCAGCAGCTTGGTTGGCGGGAGTGAAGATGAGCAGTTCTTC	CASSLVGGSEDEQFF
TRBD1	few	13	TRBV9	TRBJ2-5	TGTGCCAGCAGCGTAGGCCAGGGGGCGGCCCAGTACTTC	CASSVGQGAAQYF
TRBD2	.	15	TRBV5-6	TRBJ2-3	TGTGCCAGCAGTACGGGCGGGAGAGGCACAGATACGCAGTATTTT	CASSTGGRGTDTQYF
.	few	13	TRBV20-1	TRBJ1-2	TGCAGTGCTAGAAACAGGGAACGGAAGGGCTACACCTTC	CSARNRERKGYTF
TRBD2	few	15	TRBV5-8	TRBJ2-5	TGTGCCAGCAGCCGGGGACTAGCGGGATCAGAGACCCAGTACTTC	CASSRGLAGSETQYF
.	few	15	TRBV10-3	TRBJ2-5	TGTGCCATCAGTGACCGCGGAGATCCTAAAGAGACCCAGTACTTC	CAISDRGDPKETQYF
.	once	12	TRBV29-1	TRBJ2-3	TGCAGCGACGACGAGGGGGGGGGTACGCAGTATTTT	CSDDEGGGTQYF
.	.	17	TRBV5-1	TRBJ2-3	TGCGCCAGCAGCTCGTCGTGGAGGGGCGGGTCCCTCGATACGCAGTATTTT	CASSSSWRGGSLDTQYF
.	.	14	TRBV27	TRBJ2-2	TGTGCCAGCAGTTTAGAGGGTTGGACCGGGGAGCTGTTTTTT	CASSLEGWTGELFF
.	few	13	TRBV2	TRBJ2-5	TGTGCCAGCAGTAGCCTCAGACAAGAGACCCAGTACTTC	CASSSLRQETQYF
TRBD1	few	16	TRBV12-3/TRBV12-4	TRBJ1-1	TGTGCCAGCGGGACACCGGGACAGGGGGCTCCGATAGGGGCTTTCTTT	CASGTPGQGAPIGAFF